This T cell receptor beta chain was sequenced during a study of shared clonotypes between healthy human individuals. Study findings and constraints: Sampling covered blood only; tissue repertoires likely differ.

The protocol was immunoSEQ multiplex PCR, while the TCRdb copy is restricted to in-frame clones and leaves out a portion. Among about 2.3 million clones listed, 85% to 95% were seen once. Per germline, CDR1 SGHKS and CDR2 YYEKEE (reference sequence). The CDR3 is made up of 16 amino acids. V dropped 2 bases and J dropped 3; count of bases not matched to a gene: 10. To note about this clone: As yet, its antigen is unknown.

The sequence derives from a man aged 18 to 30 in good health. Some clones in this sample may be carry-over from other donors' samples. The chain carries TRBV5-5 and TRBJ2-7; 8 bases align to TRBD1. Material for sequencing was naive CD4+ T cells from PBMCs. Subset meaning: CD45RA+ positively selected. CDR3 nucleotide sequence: TGTGCCAGCAGCTTCCCTAACCGGGACAGGCTCTACGAGCAGTACTTC. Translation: CASSFPNRDRLYEQYF.